This TCR beta chain is from a study of cytomegalovirus exposure and HLA in healthy donors. On the study more broadly: In a later analysis, the 120 or so validation repertoires were reported to have used the same platform as the roughly 600 first-cohort repertoires.

V shed 4 bases and J shed 7 bases, with 17 bases lying between them. The CDR3 runs 14 residues. In germline, CDR1 is MDHEN, CDR2 SYDVKM. Study-wide findings and caveats: Among TCR beta chains, those listed as cytomegalovirus-associated numbered more than 150.

In the case of this clone: Its antigen is undetermined.

The protocol was immunoSEQ multiplex PCR, while the TCRdb copy is restricted to in-frame clones and leaves out a portion. This table holds around 230,000 clones, around 87% found once. The chain links TRBV28 to TRBJ2-7; weak D call: TRBD1 (6 bases). This receptor was taken from a woman in her thirties in good health and CMV-seropositive. The sequencing sample was made of PBMCs. The CDR3 DNA reads TGTGCCAGCAGTTCTGGCGTTGTGAGGGGGGAGCAGTACTTC. Translation: CASSSGVVRGEQYF.